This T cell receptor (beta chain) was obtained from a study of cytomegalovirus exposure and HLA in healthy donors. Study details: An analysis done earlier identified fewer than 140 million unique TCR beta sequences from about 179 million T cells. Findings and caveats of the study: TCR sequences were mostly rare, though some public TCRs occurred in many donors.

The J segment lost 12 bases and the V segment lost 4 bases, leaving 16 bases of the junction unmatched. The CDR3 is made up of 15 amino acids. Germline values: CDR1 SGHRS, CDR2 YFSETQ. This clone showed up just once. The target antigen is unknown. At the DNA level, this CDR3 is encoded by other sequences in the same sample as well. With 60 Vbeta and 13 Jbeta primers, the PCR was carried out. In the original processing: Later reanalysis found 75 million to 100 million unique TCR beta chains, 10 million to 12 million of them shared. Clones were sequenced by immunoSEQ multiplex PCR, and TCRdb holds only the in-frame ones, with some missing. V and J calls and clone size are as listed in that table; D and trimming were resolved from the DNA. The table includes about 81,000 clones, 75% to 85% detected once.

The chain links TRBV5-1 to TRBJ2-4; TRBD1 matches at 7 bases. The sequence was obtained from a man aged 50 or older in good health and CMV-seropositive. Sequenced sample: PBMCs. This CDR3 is CASSLTGLEGDSQYF. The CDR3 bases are TGCGCCAGCAGCCTCACGGGGCTAGAAGGGGACAGTCAGTACTTC.